These T cell receptor beta chains were read from a single sample in a study of PD-L1 blockade in urothelial cancer. TCRdb's table, derived via immunoSEQ multiplex PCR, lists solely in-frame clones and lacks some. The data hold tens of thousands of clones, with more than 75% observed a single time. Sample: PBMCs, taken around atezolizumab (anti-PD-L1) treatment. All receptors derive from a man aged 65 to 79 with urothelial cancer. Both conserved end residues are part of each CDR3. Each record gives: J gene, V gene, clone size, CDR3 length, D gene, CDR3 DNA, CDR3 protein. D genes are given only for firm matches. Clone size is stated in some rows and not others, as once, few, many or a class when expanded.

TRBJ1-1,TRBV5-1,.,13,.,TGCGCCAGCAGCTTGGCCTCCGATAGTGAAGCTTTCTTT,CASSLASDSEAFF
TRBJ1-5,TRBV28,once,14,TRBD1,TGTGCCAGCAGTTTGGGACAGAGAGATCAGCCCCAGCATTTT,CASSLGQRDQPQHF
TRBJ1-3,TRBV30,.,14,.,TGTGCCTGGAGTGTAGGGGTTTCGGGAAACACCATATATTTT,CAWSVGVSGNTIYF
TRBJ1-2,TRBV19,.,15,.,TGTGCCAGTAGTATCCCGGGACACATGAACTATGGCTACACCTTC,CASSIPGHMNYGYTF
TRBJ2-2,TRBV14,once,16,.,TGTGCCAGCAGCCAAGATTTCACTAGCTTCGCCGGGGAGCTGTTTTTT,CASSQDFTSFAGELFF
TRBJ1-1,TRBV25-1,.,13,.,TGTGCCAGCAGTGAATTGGACGGGAGTGGCGCTTTCTTT,CASSELDGSGAFF
TRBJ2-7,TRBV29-1,.,13,.,TGCAGCGTTGTGGTCGACTGGTCCTACGAGCAGTACTTC,CSVVVDWSYEQYF
TRBJ2-4,TRBV11-2,.,14,TRBD2,TGTGCCAGCAGCTTAGGGGGAGGGCCGACCATTCAGTACTTC,CASSLGGGPTIQYF
TRBJ2-4,TRBV9,.,16,.,TGTGCCAGCAGCGAAACTTTGAACGGAGCCAAAAACATTCAGTACTTC,CASSETLNGAKNIQYF
TRBJ2-3,TRBV27,.,13,TRBD2,TGTGCCAGCAGTTTACTAGCGGGAGATACGCAGTATTTT,CASSLLAGDTQYF
TRBJ2-5,TRBV15,.,13,TRBD2,TGTGCCACCAGCAGAGAGCGGGGGGAGACCCAGTACTTC,CATSRERGETQYF
TRBJ2-7,TRBV4-3,.,16,TRBD2,TGCGCCAGCAGCCAGTCAACTAGCGGGATAGGCTACGAGCAGTACTTC,CASSQSTSGIGYEQYF
TRBJ1-2,TRBV5-1,.,14,TRBD1,TGCGCCAGCACGCGGGACAGCCAGAACTATGGCTACACCTTC,CASTRDSQNYGYTF
TRBJ1-2,TRBV27,.,15,.,TGTGCCAGCAGTCCCTCGTCCAGTCCTAACTATGGCTACACCTTC,CASSPSSSPNYGYTF
TRBJ1-1,TRBV10-2,.,17,TRBD1,TGCGCCAGCAGTGATACTGAGCAGGGGGCCCCTAACACTGAAGCTTTCTTT,CASSDTEQGAPNTEAFF
TRBJ2-7,TRBV18,.,14,.,TGTGCCAGCTCAGACGGGAACGGTAACTACGAGCAGTACTTC,CASSDGNGNYEQYF
TRBJ2-1,TRBV6-5,.,14,TRBD1,TGTGCCAGCAGTTACCCGGACAGGCCCCATGAGCAGTTCTTC,CASSYPDRPHEQFF
TRBJ2-1,TRBV9,.,17,.,TGTGCCAGCAGCCCATTACCACACCCCAATTCCTACAATGAGCAGTTCTTC,CASSPLPHPNSYNEQFF
TRBJ1-2,TRBV25-1,.,14,.,TGTGCCAGCAGTGAATCAGGGTCGGGCTATGGCTACACCTTC,CASSESGSGYGYTF
TRBJ1-5,TRBV12-5,.,14,TRBD1,TGTGCTAGTGTAAGGGACAGGGTGGATCAGCCCCAGCATTTT,CASVRDRVDQPQHF
TRBJ2-7,TRBV2,.,11,.,TGTGCCAGCAGTGATAGCGAAGAGCAGTACTTC,CASSDSEEQYF
TRBJ1-5,TRBV15,.,20,.,TGTGCCACCAGCAGAGATTTTGCGGCGAACTACCTATATAGCAATCAGCCCCAGCATTTT,CATSRDFAANYLYSNQPQHF
TRBJ2-5,TRBV19,.,17,TRBD2,TGTGCCAGTAGTAGGGGACTAGCGGGAGAGTACCAAGAGACCCAGTACTTC,CASSRGLAGEYQETQYF
TRBJ1-2,TRBV15,.,14,.,TGTGCCACCAGCAGAGACGGGGGTAACTATGGCTACACCTTC,CATSRDGGNYGYTF
TRBJ2-3,TRBV29-1,.,14,TRBD2,TGCAGCGTTGACGGGACGGGAGGGCCGCGGACGCAGTATTTT,CSVDGTGGPRTQYF
TRBJ1-2,TRBV5-6,medium-sized,12,.,TGTGCCAGCAACACGGGATACTATGGCTACACCTTC,CASNTGYYGYTF
TRBJ2-2,TRBV4-3,.,14,.,TGCGCCAGCAGCCAGGATACGGGTGGTAGCAGGCTGTTTTTT,CASSQDTGGSRLFF
TRBJ1-1,TRBV7-2,.,14,TRBD1,TGTGCCAGCAGCTTAGTTGGGACAGGCACTGAAGCTTTCTTT,CASSLVGTGTEAFF
TRBJ2-4,TRBV14,few,13,TRBD1,TGTGCCAGCAGCCGCGACAGGGGTAGCATTCAGTACTTC,CASSRDRGSIQYF
TRBJ2-5,TRBV2,.,12,.,TGTGCCAGCAGTGGGATACAGGGAACCCAGTACTTC,CASSGIQGTQYF
TRBJ2-7,TRBV5-6,.,13,.,TGTGCCAGCAGCTTGGCCGACTACTACGAGCAGTACTTC,CASSLADYYEQYF
TRBJ2-2,TRBV5-1,.,16,TRBD2,TGCGCCAGCAGCTTGAATCCAGCGGGGGACACCGGGGAGCTGTTTTTT,CASSLNPAGDTGELFF
TRBJ2-7,TRBV7-2,.,15,TRBD2,TGTGCCAGCAGCTTAGCAGCGGGGGCCGACGCCGAGCAGTACTTC,CASSLAAGADAEQYF
TRBJ1-1,TRBV11-2,.,16,.,TGTGCCAGCAGCCATGGGACACCGAAAATGAACACTGAAGCTTTCTTT,CASSHGTPKMNTEAFF
TRBJ1-1,TRBV19,.,14,.,TGTGCCAGTAGTCAGAGGCAGGGGAATACTGAAGCTTTCTTT,CASSQRQGNTEAFF
TRBJ2-6,TRBV6-5,.,15,.,TGTGCCAGCAGTAACAGGGACTCTGGGGCCAACGTCCTGACTTTC,CASSNRDSGANVLTF
TRBJ2-7,TRBV7-2,.,15,.,TGTGCCAGCAGCTTAGAGGGACACTCGTCCTACGAGCAGTACTTC,CASSLEGHSSYEQYF
TRBJ2-5,TRBV29-1,.,13,TRBD2,TGCAGCGCCTCTTTAACTAGCGGGAAGACCCAGTACTTC,CSASLTSGKTQYF
TRBJ1-1,TRBV20-1,.,11,.,TGCAGTGCTATTCGGAACACTGAAGCTTTCTTT,CSAIRNTEAFF
TRBJ2-3,TRBV7-3,.,15,.,TGTGCCAGCAGCCCACTCCGGGACACGGCAGATACGCAGTATTTT,CASSPLRDTADTQYF
TRBJ2-5,TRBV28,once,14,TRBD2,TGTGCCAGTGTAGGACTAGCGGGATCAGAGACCCAGTACTTC,CASVGLAGSETQYF
TRBJ1-5,TRBV4-3,.,16,.,TGCGCCAGCAGCCAAGAACGGGGGTCGAGCAATCAGCCCCAGCATTTT,CASSQERGSSNQPQHF
TRBJ2-2,TRBV27,.,15,TRBD2,TGTGCCAGCAGCCAGAGCGGGAGATTCACCGGGGAGCTGTTTTTT,CASSQSGRFTGELFF
TRBJ1-1,TRBV10-1,.,14,.,TGCGCCAGCAGTCCGGGACTCACGAACACTGAAGCTTTCTTT,CASSPGLTNTEAFF
TRBJ2-2,TRBV14,.,15,TRBD1,TGTGCCAGCAGCCAAGGACAGGGGAACACCGGGGAGCTGTTTTTT,CASSQGQGNTGELFF
TRBJ2-5,TRBV13,.,11,.,TGTGCCAGCAAACTTGAAGAGACCCAGTACTTC,CASKLEETQYF
TRBJ2-2,TRBV5-4,.,16,TRBD2,TGTGCCAGCAGCGACCCCCTGGCGGGGGTATCCGGGGAGCTGTTTTTT,CASSDPLAGVSGELFF
TRBJ2-7,TRBV28,.,13,.,TGTGCCAGCATTAGCGGCCACTCCTACGAGCAGTACTTC,CASISGHSYEQYF
TRBJ1-1,TRBV15,.,16,TRBD1,TGTGCCACCAGCAGAGATCGGGGACAGCCGAACACTGAAGCTTTCTTT,CATSRDRGQPNTEAFF
TRBJ2-7,TRBV4-1,.,17,TRBD2,TGCGCCAGCAGCCACCAATACACTAGCGGGAGCGTCTACGAGCAGTACTTC,CASSHQYTSGSVYEQYF
TRBJ1-1,TRBV27,once,15,.,TGTGCCAGCAGTTTTGAATGGAGCATGAACACTGAAGCTTTCTTT,CASSFEWSMNTEAFF
TRBJ2-7,TRBV5-1,once,19,.,TGCGCCAGCAGCCTTCCCAGGGACTTCGCCCTACGGCTCTCCTACGAGCAGTACTTC,CASSLPRDFALRLSYEQYF
TRBJ1-4,TRBV9,.,15,.,TGTGCCAGCAGCGTAGAGGGCAGGGGCCATGAAAAACTGTTTTTT,CASSVEGRGHEKLFF
TRBJ1-2,TRBV7-2,.,15,TRBD1,TGTGCCAGCAGCTTGGACAGGCCCCTCGGGGGTGGCTACACCTTC,CASSLDRPLGGGYTF
TRBJ2-7,TRBV7-2,.,13,TRBD2,TGTGCCAGCAGCGCCGGGACTAGCGGGAGTCCCCTATTC,CASSAGTSGSPLF